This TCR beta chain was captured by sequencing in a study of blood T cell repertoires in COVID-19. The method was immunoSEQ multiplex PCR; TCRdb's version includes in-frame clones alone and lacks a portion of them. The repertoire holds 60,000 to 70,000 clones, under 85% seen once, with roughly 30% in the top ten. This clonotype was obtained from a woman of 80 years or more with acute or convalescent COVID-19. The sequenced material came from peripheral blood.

The CDR3 sequence is CASRTDREAFF. The CDR3 coding sequence is TGTGCCAGCAGGACGGACAGGGAAGCTTTCTTT. V usage is TRBV28 and J usage is TRBJ1-1, with TRBD1 matching 7 bases. The CDR3 totals 11 residues. With 6 bases clipped from V and 8 bases from J, the junction kept 3 bases outside the gene matches. From germline, CDR1 is MDHEN and CDR2 SYDVKM. The full variable domain, completed using reference TRBV28 and TRBJ1-1, is DVKVTQSSRYLVKRTGEKVFLECVQDMDHENMFWYRQDPGLGLRLIYFSYDVKMKEKGDIPEGYSVSREKKERFSLILESASTNQTSMYLCASRTDREAFFGQGTRLTVV.